Sequencing of this T cell receptor (beta chain) was carried out in a study of blood T cell repertoires in COVID-19. Study processing details: It was from reference gene primer amplification that nucleated cell counts were estimated. The data were produced by immunoSEQ multiplex PCR, yet TCRdb's version contains in-frame clones alone and is incomplete. The DNA was the basis for D and trimming; V, J and clone size are from that table. The table shows some 150,000 clones, with about 86% occurring only once. CDR3 length: 14 amino acids. The chain combines TRBV21-1 with TRBJ2-7; the table's D call of TRBD2 was not tested on the DNA. TRBV21-1 is termed a pseudogene. Sequencing was carried out using peripheral blood. This sequence originates from a woman aged 60-75 years with acute or convalescent COVID-19. The CDR3 here is CASSKVGPVNEQYF. The CDR3 bases are TGTGCCAGCAGCAAAGTTGGTCCGGTGAACGAGCAGTACTTC.